Reported below is one T cell receptor beta chain. The specificity of this receptor is unknown. No qualities accompany the bases; no much larger clone lies one base away. The sample's treatment or condition label, in plain terms: randomized to nivolumab then ipilimumab (arm A) or the reverse (arm B). No trial patient had received prior DNA-damaging chemotherapy. CheckMate 064, a randomized, open-label phase II trial of sequential checkpoint blockade, was the source of the samples, all of which came from patients with melanoma. Tumor TCR sequencing used genomic DNA from formalin-fixed paraffin-embedded (FFPE) tissue samples. The immunoSEQ Assay was used to immunosequence TCRbeta CDR3 regions from genomic DNA. Before high-throughput sequencing, the genomic DNA was amplified using bias-controlled multiplex PCR. Regarding the original processing steps: To quantify the absolute abundance of each unique TCRbeta CDR3 region, the sequences were collapsed and filtered. Clonality, defined as 1 minus Pielou's evenness, was calculated using productive rearrangements only. Tumor T-cell fraction was computed by normalizing TCRbeta template counts to usable DNA, estimated from several housekeeping genes. A previously published method was used to identify clones with significantly greater frequencies in on-treatment samples than in baseline samples. This immuneACCESS table, as held by TCRdb, lists in-frame sequences with V and J called but not all clones. Of the missing ones, under half trace to an unresolved V gene in checked studies; the others have no known cause. V and J calls and clone size come straight from that table; D and trimming were deduced from the DNA. This sample is represented by about 5,000 clones; more than 25% of them were singletons. Of the sample, about a fifth is held by the ten largest clones.

Taken from the germline V gene, the CDR1 and CDR2 loops are SGDLS and YYNGEE. For this chain, trimming is 4 bases at the V end and 0 bases at the J end, and the number of junction bases without a gene match is 12. From its cysteine to its phenylalanine, the CDR3 spans 17 amino acids. Only the CDR3 DNA is retained, 51 bases long and in frame from the first base. The data are from a study of sequential checkpoint blockade in melanoma (dated by TCRdb to between 2019 and 2020). Looking at the study overall: In a 1:1 randomization, patients received either first-line nivolumab then ipilimumab (arm A) or ipilimumab then nivolumab (arm B). Maintenance nivolumab was given following each of the two trial sequences. DNA from 91 pretreatment melanoma tumor samples was subjected to TCRbeta immunosequencing. For some 24 patients, matched tumor biopsies were obtained before treatment and at week 13, following single-agent nivolumab (arm A) or ipilimumab (arm B). Roughly three quarters of the matched pre- and post-treatment tumor biopsy pairs came from the same lesion. Study-level results and caveats: Tumor T-cell fraction and clonality were correlated with PD-L1 staining and CD8+ T-cell counts, but not with mutational load. Small sample sizes and reduced statistical power limited the analyses of tumor T-cell fraction within each arm. Achieving clinical benefit was about 30 times more likely for patients whose tumor T-cell fraction and clonality increased by week 13. In the nivolumab-first arm (arm A), an association was found between pretreatment tumor TIL clonality and response (P = .04). Validation of the response-prediction model combining TCR metrics and mutation burden is needed in larger, independent patient cohorts.

The TCR was taken from a human donor with melanoma. The sample here was tumor tissue (inferred from file names), taken from a patient given nivolumab and ipilimumab in sequence. The rearranged segments are TRBV9 and TRBJ2-7; TRBD1 lines up with 8 middle nucleotides. The CDR3 amino acid sequence is: CASSPQARGTGSYEQYF. The DNA reads as follows: TGTGCCAGCAGCCCCCAAGCACGCGGGACAGGCTCCTACGAGCAGTACTTC.